A single sample is the source of the 5 T cell receptor beta chains below, sequenced in a study of technical replicates of blood from a handful of donors. Clones were sequenced by immunoSEQ multiplex PCR, and TCRdb holds only the in-frame ones, with some missing. The sample holds 45,000 to 65,000 clones; about 96% are singletons and the top ten take around 3.2%. Sequenced: PBMCs. The receptors stem from a human donor in good health. Some clones in this sample may be carry-over from other donors' samples.

The chain recombines TRBV7-9 with TRBJ1-3; D gene unclear. The CDR3 has 16 residues. Germline V gene sequence: CDR1 SEHNR, CDR2 FQNEAQ (reference sequence). Trimming took off 1 base at V and 2 bases at J, with 12 bases between the two ends. The CDR3 is CASSLDQGQAGNTIYF. The CDR3 bases are TGTGCCAGCAGCTTAGATCAAGGTCAGGCTGGAAACACCATATATTTT.

The rearrangement links TRBV6-1 to TRBJ1-5, with D possibly TRBD1 on 5 matching bases. CDR1 MNHNS and CDR2 SASEGT come from the germline V gene. This CDR3 has 14 residues. Trimming took off 3 bases at V and 3 bases at J, with 9 bases between the two ends. The CDR3 DNA follows: TGTGCCAGCAGTGATTGGGGGGTCAATCAGCCCCAGCATTTT. Translation: CASSDWGVNQPQHF.

This sequence joins TRBV4-3 and TRBJ1-2; possible D gene TRBD1, 6 bases. Germline loops: CDR1 LGHNA, CDR2 YSLEER. This CDR3 is built from 15 residues. Trimming removed 4 bases from V and 2 bases from J, with 14 bases in between. This CDR3 reads CASSPLPTGNYGYTF. CDR3 coding DNA: TGCGCCAGCAGCCCATTACCGACAGGAAACTATGGCTACACCTTC.

The chain joins TRBV29-1 to TRBJ1-2, with 8 positions matching TRBD1. The germline CDR1 and CDR2 sequences are SQVTM and ANQGSEA. This CDR3 contains 12 residues. With V trimmed by 6 bases and J by 3 bases, 3 bases remained unmatched. CDR3 in DNA: TGCAGCGTCCAGACAGGGGACTATGGCTACACCTTC. This translates into CSVQTGDYGYTF.

The chain is built from TRBV7-8 and TRBJ2-7; 10 positions match TRBD1. Germline CDR1 SGHVS, CDR2 FQNEAQ. V gave up 5 bases and J gave up 6 bases; unmatched junction bases: 4. This CDR3 is built from 13 residues. The CDR3 sequence: CASSPGQGGEQYF. CDR3 bases: TGTGCCAGCAGCCCCGGACAGGGGGGCGAGCAGTACTTC.